This TCR beta chain comes out of a study of response to subunit inactivated influenza vaccine (dated by TCRdb to 2017 to 2018). Context from the whole study: To follow how T cells responded to a trivalent subunit inactivated influenza vaccine, the researchers relied on deep quantitative profiling of the T cell receptor repertoire.

The paper's findings and limits, for the study overall: The authors proposed that each seasonal influenza vaccination may bring in only a limited number of new T cells.

The germline V gene gives CDR1 as MNHEY and CDR2 as SVGAGI. Its CDR3 holds 15 amino acids, cysteine through phenylalanine. Just CDR3 DNA is preserved here, 45 bases in frame from base 1. V is cut by 0 bases and J by 11 bases, and the space between the germline ends is 16 bases. A word on this clonotype: The target of this receptor is not known. No quality values exist for individual bases; no much larger clone is one base distant.

The library was made by RT-PCR. Sequencing was carried out with an Illumina HiSeq 2500. TCRdb applied fastp at Q25 and MiXCR to the public reads, then kept only in-frame beta chains. Every entry covers one CDR3 protein and lists the most common genes and DNA from its rows. This sample comprises about 800,000 distinct CDR3 sequences, over 20% of them detected only once. The ten largest clonotypes hold roughly a tenth of the sample. The chain is assembled from TRBV6-5 and TRBJ1-4; no D segment can be confidently identified. Here the sequenced sample was PBMCs from blood, taken 5 days after vaccination. The TCR originated in a man aged 45 to 65 who received an inactivated influenza vaccine. Donor details come from another sample of the same person, matched by shared clones. CDR3 region: CASSYSPITREKLFF. In nucleotide form, the sequence is TGTGCCAGCAGTTACTCCCCGATAACTAGGGAGAAACTGTTTTTT.